The 16 T cell receptor beta chains in this list originate from one sample, sequenced in a study of T cell repertoires in cytomegalovirus infection. TCRdb reprocessed the reads via MiXCR and lists one record per CDR3 protein. The repertoire holds a few hundred thousand distinct CDR3 sequences, with 8% to 9.5% as singletons. Source material: PBMCs. The source of these receptors is a human donor in good health (CMV status not recorded). Some clones in this sample may be carry-over from other donors' samples.

The chain carries TRBV19 and TRBJ2-3, with D possibly matching TRBD2 (6 bases). Trimming removed 3 bases from V and 4 bases from J, with 8 bases in between. The CDR3 has 13 residues. Germline CDR1 and CDR2: LNHDA and SQIVND (reference sequence). The CDR3 region is CASSIGTPDTQYF. CDR3 DNA sequence: TGTGCCAGTAGTATCGGGACTCCAGATACGCAGTATTTT.

This sequence joins TRBV6-1 and TRBJ1-4; 9 bases fit TRBD1. J gave up 8 bases and V 8 bases, and 6 bases lay outside the gene matches. The CDR3 sequence is 13 residues long. Germline-derived CDR1 and CDR2 are MNHNS and SASEGT. This CDR3 reads CASCRDRDEKLFF. Written as DNA, the CDR3 is TGTGCCAGCTGCCGGGACAGGGACGAAAAACTGTTTTTT.

This clonotype appeared many times. The chain couples TRBV12-3 or TRBV12-4 to TRBJ2-1, with 15 nucleotides matching TRBD2. The length of the CDR3 is 17 residues. V dropped 5 bases and J dropped 7; count of bases not matched to a gene: 9. The CDR3: CASSPGLAGGPGNEQFF. In DNA, the CDR3 is TGTGCCAGCAGTCCAGGACTAGCGGGGGGGCCAGGGAATGAGCAGTTCTTC.

The V gene is TRBV6-2 or TRBV6-3, the J gene TRBJ1-1; a possible D gene is TRBD1 (6 bases). CDR1 is MNHEY, CDR2 SVGEGT, per germline. The CDR3 has 15 amino acids. Deletions cut 6 bases from V and 1 base from J, with 15 bases between. The CDR3 loop is CASRMPGQQNTEAFF. The CDR3 DNA sequence: TGTGCCAGCAGGATGCCTGGACAGCAGAACACTGAAGCTTTCTTT.

The chain uses TRBV11-1 and TRBJ2-1; D is ambiguous. CDR3 size: 15 residues. Trimming removed 5 bases from V and 2 bases from J, with 13 bases in between. The germline CDR1 and CDR2 sequences are SGHAT and FQDESV (reference sequence). The CDR3 DNA is TGTGCCAGCAGCACTCACGCGGCTCCCTACAATGAGCAGTTCTTC. It codes for CASSTHAAPYNEQFF.

This clonotype came up many times. This chain connects TRBV19 to TRBJ2-3, with D possibly TRBD1 on 5 matching bases. V was clipped by 3 bases and J by 3 bases, with 10 bases between them. This CDR3 is built from 14 residues. Germline-derived CDR1 and CDR2 are LNHDA and SQIVND (reference sequence). DNA of the CDR3: TGTGCCAGTAGTATGGGGCCATTTACAGATACGCAGTATTTT. Its translation: CASSMGPFTDTQYF. Looking up the rest from reference TRBV19 and TRBJ2-3 gives the full variable domain: DGGITQSPKYLFRKEGQNVTLSCEQNLNHDAMYWYRQDPGQGLRLIYYSQIVNDFQKGDIAEGYSVSREKKESFPLTVTSAQKNPTAFYLCASSMGPFTDTQYFGPGTRLTVL.

In this sample, this clonotype turned up a few times. J is TRBJ1-2 and V is TRBV18; TRBD1 is a possible D gene (5 bases). This CDR3 has 18 residues. V was clipped by 0 bases and J by 0 bases, with 17 bases between them. Germline loops: CDR1 KGHSH, CDR2 LQKENI. Written as DNA, the CDR3 is TGTGCCAGCTCACCACCGCGGGGACCTTCCTCCCCTAACTATGGCTACACCTTC. It yields the protein CASSPPRGPSSPNYGYTF.

The J gene is TRBJ2-1, the V gene TRBV27, with D perhaps assigned TRBD1 or TRBD2 (6 bases each). Germline assignment: CDR1 MNHEY and CDR2 SMNVEV (reference sequence). Deletions cut 7 bases from V and 9 bases from J, with 22 bases between. This CDR3 comprises 15 residues. The CDR3, as DNA: TGTGCCAGCAAAGTCTTAATAGGGGGGCCGGGTGAGCAGTTCTTC. Translated: CASKVLIGGPGEQFF.

This clonotype was seen more than once but under ten times. The chain recombines TRBV19 with TRBJ2-2; 9 bases map to TRBD1. V gave up 7 bases and J gave up 6 bases; unmatched junction bases: 15. CDR1 and CDR2 from the germline V gene are LNHDA and SQIVND (reference sequence). CDR3 length equals 17 residues. The CDR3 spells CASTGPGDRARAGELFF. CDR3 bases: TGTGCCAGTACCGGCCCGGGGGACAGGGCTAGAGCCGGGGAGCTGTTTTTT. The full variable domain, in which reference TRBV19 and TRBJ2-2 provide the parts outside the CDR3, is DGGITQSPKYLFRKEGQNVTLSCEQNLNHDAMYWYRQDPGQGLRLIYYSQIVNDFQKGDIAEGYSVSREKKESFPLTVTSAQKNPTAFYLCASTGPGDRARAGELFFGEGSRLTVL.

This clonotype was recorded many times. V gene TRBV7-2 combines with J gene TRBJ1-4, with a tentative D call TRBD1 (6 bases). The germline V and J ends were trimmed by 5 bases and 7 bases, with 14 bases remaining between them. Looked up from germline, CDR1 is SGHTA and CDR2 is FQGNSA. This CDR3 has 14 residues. CDR3 DNA sequence: TGTGCCAGCAGCAAGGGGGGCAGGGGTGAAAAACTGTTTTTT. Its translation: CASSKGGRGEKLFF.

This clonotype was recorded many times. The chain is built from TRBV7-6 and TRBJ2-3; a weak D match, TRBD2 (5 bases). This CDR3 spans 14 amino acids. The V gene's germline CDR1 is SGHVS and CDR2 FNYEAQ. Trimming pared 3 bases from V and 6 bases from J, leaving 13 bases between. The CDR3: CASSFGRVRDTQYF. Here the CDR3 DNA reads TGTGCCAGCAGCTTTGGGCGGGTGAGGGATACGCAGTATTTT. Full variable domain (rest looked up from reference TRBV7-6 and TRBJ2-3): GAGVSQSPRYKVTKRGQDVALRCDPISGHVSLYWYRQALGQGPEFLTYFNYEAQQDKSGLPNDRFSAERPEGSISTLTIQRTEQRDSAMYRCASSFGRVRDTQYFGPGTRLTVL.

This clonotype appeared many times. The chain recombines TRBV7-9 with TRBJ1-2, with 12 bases that match TRBD1. V shed 5 bases and J 4 bases; nucleotides not matched to a gene: 11. Germline lookup yields CDR1 SEHNR and CDR2 FQNEAQ (reference sequence). The CDR3 is 17 amino acids. CDR3 DNA: TGTGCCAGCAGCGAGGCCGGGACAGGGGGCCGGGGCTATGGCTACACCTTC. Translating gives CASSEAGTGGRGYGYTF.

The CDR3 DNA follows: TGCGCCAGCAGCTCCCGGGACAGGGGGCTTAACGCTTTCTTT. The encoded protein is CASSSRDRGLNAFF. The chain is built from TRBV5-1 and TRBJ1-1; 12 bases are shared with TRBD1. The CDR3 is 14 residues long. Germline V gene sequence: CDR1 SGHRS, CDR2 YFSETQ. Unmatched junction bases numbered 8, after V lost 3 bases and J lost 11 bases.

This clonotype appeared a few times. The chain has TRBV11-2 and TRBJ2-2; D ambiguous. Germline V gene sequence: CDR1 SGHAT, CDR2 FQNNGV. V was shortened by 6 bases and J by 4 bases, with 3 bases between the two germline ends. The CDR3 is made up of 11 amino acids. As DNA, the CDR3 is TGTGCCAGCAGAATCACCGGGGAGCTGTTTTTT. Translation: CASRITGELFF.

The sample holds many counts of this clonotype. The rearrangement uses TRBV11-2 and TRBJ2-5; D unclear. V dropped 3 bases and J dropped 2 bases, with 10 bases sitting between them. CDR1 SGHAT and CDR2 FQNNGV come from the germline V gene. The CDR3 extends over 14 amino acids. The CDR3, as DNA: TGTGCCAGCAGCTTGAGGAGTACTCAAGAGACCCAGTACTTC. Encoded protein: CASSLRSTQETQYF.

This clonotype was found many times. The chain employs TRBV27 and TRBJ2-3; 11 bases line up with TRBD2. The germline V gene encodes CDR1 MNHEY and CDR2 SMNVEV (reference sequence). This CDR3 spans 15 amino acids. Trimming at V came to 3 bases and at J to 6 bases, leaving 5 bases not matched to a gene. CDR3 coding DNA: TGTGCCAGCAGTTTGTGGGCTAGCGGGAGGGATACGCAGTATTTT. Its translation is CASSLWASGRDTQYF.